Following are 15 T cell receptor beta chains from one sample sequenced in a study of long-term antiretroviral therapy in people with HIV. Sequencing relied on immunoSEQ assay v3.0, run at survey level. Method: immunoSEQ multiplex PCR; TCRdb's copy keeps in-frame clones and lacks some. The sample yields tens of thousands of clones, over 90% seen once. Sample: unsorted PBMCs, taken around 6 years after starting antiretroviral therapy. The receptor set was obtained from a man aged 25-45 years with HIV.

CDR3 nucleotide sequence: TGTGCCAGCAGCAGGGGGCGGTTTGGAGAAAAACTGTTTTTT. Translated, it gives CASSRGRFGEKLFF. The chain employs TRBV27 and TRBJ1-4, with 8 bases lining up with TRBD1. Germline V gene sequence: CDR1 MNHEY, CDR2 SMNVEV (reference sequence). The CDR3 is 14 residues long. V was clipped by 6 bases and J by 8 bases; unmatched bases: 8.

The chain recombines TRBV5-8 with TRBJ1-1; maybe TRBD1 (6 bases). This CDR3 contains 15 residues. Trimming stripped 3 bases from V and 5 bases from J, with 17 bases between. Looked up from germline, CDR1 is SGHTS and CDR2 is YDEGEE. Written as DNA, the CDR3 is TGTGCCAGCAGCTCCCGGGGGGGCGGGGGAACTGAAGCTTTCTTT. As protein: CASSSRGGGGTEAFF.

Here the CDR3 reads CASSPLAGETQYF. The CDR3 bases are TGTGCCAGCTCACCATTGGCTGGAGAGACCCAGTACTTC. V and J are TRBV18 and TRBJ2-5; no clear D gene. The ends were cut back, 2 bases at V and 4 bases at J, with 8 bases in the middle. Germline V gene data show CDR1 as KGHSH and CDR2 as LQKENI. The CDR3 runs to 13 residues. Together with reference TRBV18 and TRBJ2-5, the CDR3 gives the full variable domain: NAGVMQNPRHLVRRRGQEARLRCSPMKGHSHVYWYRQLPEEGLKFMVYLQKENIIDESGMPKERFSAEFPKEGPSILRIQQVVRGDSAAYFCASSPLAGETQYFGPGTRLLVL.

This clone was seen a single time. The genes are TRBV6-4 and TRBJ2-3, with 10 bases aligning to TRBD2. Germline V gene lookup returns CDR1 MRHNA and CDR2 SNTAGT. Germline trimming cut 6 bases from V and 2 bases from J; bases unmatched to any gene: 5. There are 15 residues in the CDR3. As DNA, the CDR3 is TGTGCCAGCAGCGTAGCGGGGGGTGCCACAGATACGCAGTATTTT. Its translation is CASSVAGGATDTQYF.

The V and J genes are TRBV19 and TRBJ1-6; possible D gene TRBD1, 5 bases. The CDR3 has 13 residues. V gave up 7 bases and J gave up 5 bases, with 9 bases separating them. In germline, CDR1 is LNHDA, CDR2 SQIVND (reference sequence). The CDR3 sequence: CASKRGNNSPLHF. CDR3 DNA sequence: TGTGCCAGTAAGAGGGGAAATAATTCACCCCTCCACTTT.

V usage is TRBV5-3 and J usage is TRBJ2-3, with D unresolved. TRBV5-3 is marked as an open reading frame, function uncertain. The CDR3 is 14 residues long. The ends were cut back, 3 bases at V and 0 bases at J, with 8 bases in the middle. CDR3 nucleotide sequence: TGTGCCAGAAGCTGGGCCGATAGCACAGATACGCAGTATTTT. It is translated as CARSWADSTDTQYF.

The chain recombines TRBV9 with TRBJ2-6; perhaps D is TRBD1 or TRBD2 (6 bases each). This CDR3 has 17 amino acids. The germline gives CDR1 SGDLS, CDR2 YYNGEE. V lost 3 bases to trimming and J lost 4 bases, with 17 bases between them. Written as DNA, the CDR3 is TGTGCCAGCAGCGCGGGGGACACAGGGCCCGGGGCCAACGTCCTGACTTTC. Its translation is CASSAGDTGPGANVLTF.

V gene TRBV6-4 combines with J gene TRBJ2-7; 7 nucleotides match TRBD2. The trim removed 0 bases at V and 0 bases at J, leaving 5 bases unmatched. Germline V lookup: CDR1 MRHNA, CDR2 SNTAGT. The CDR3 has 16 residues. CDR3 nucleotide sequence: TGTGCCAGCAGTGACTCGGGGCGGGAGAGCTCCTACGAGCAGTACTTC. Protein: CASSDSGRESSYEQYF.

This chain connects TRBV5-1 to TRBJ1-1, with D uncertain. The germline gives CDR1 SGHRS, CDR2 YFSETQ. V was shortened by 3 bases and J by 1 base, with 10 bases between the two germline ends. The CDR3 contains 14 residues. The CDR3 loop reads CASSSDGSNTEAFF. For the CDR3, the DNA is TGCGCCAGCAGCTCAGATGGGTCGAACACTGAAGCTTTCTTT.

The J gene is TRBJ2-3, the V gene TRBV6-5, with D unclear. The CDR3 is made up of 14 amino acids. From germline, CDR1 is MNHEY and CDR2 SVGAGI. The V gene lost 5 bases and the J gene lost 6 bases, with 15 bases spanning the gap. The DNA for the CDR3 is TGTGCCAGCAGTGATCCTCACCTCTCGGATACGCAGTATTTT. Residues: CASSDPHLSDTQYF.

The chain carries TRBV28 and TRBJ2-1; D remains unclear. CDR1 MDHEN and CDR2 SYDVKM come from the germline V gene. Trimming took off 6 bases at V and 0 bases at J, with 12 bases between the two ends. This CDR3 contains 15 residues. The CDR3 DNA reads as TGTGCCAGCAGGGCAGCGAGGAGCTCCTACAATGAGCAGTTCTTC. Translation gives CASRAARSSYNEQFF.

V is TRBV6-4 and J is TRBJ2-3; D may be TRBD2 (6 bases). Germline V gene lookup returns CDR1 MRHNA and CDR2 SNTAGT. The V end was cut by 4 bases, the J end by 4 bases, with 21 bases between. The CDR3 has 17 amino acids. The CDR3 nucleotides are TGTGCCAGCAGTGCTTCGGGGGATCTTGGTGGGGCAGATACGCAGTATTTT. Translating gives CASSASGDLGGADTQYF.

This chain uses TRBV7-3 with TRBJ2-5, with TRBD2 matching over 7 bases. The J segment lost 5 bases and the V segment lost 2 bases, leaving 8 bases of the junction unmatched. This CDR3 contains 15 residues. Germline loops: CDR1 SGHTA, CDR2 FQGTGA. CDR3 protein: CASSLGREFTETQYF. DNA of the CDR3: TGTGCCAGCAGCTTAGGGCGGGAGTTCACGGAGACCCAGTACTTC.

This chain links TRBV2 with TRBJ2-2; D ambiguous. CDR1 SNHLY and CDR2 FYNNEI come from the germline V gene. There are 13 residues in the CDR3. V lost 9 bases to trimming and J lost 0 bases, with 8 bases between them. In DNA form, the CDR3 reads TGTGCCAGGGCGGCCACGAACACCGGGGAGCTGTTTTTT. This sequence encodes CARAATNTGELFF.

J is TRBJ2-2 and V is TRBV19, with 7 bases matching TRBD1. The CDR3 contains 15 residues. In germline, CDR1 is LNHDA, CDR2 SQIVND (reference sequence). Trimming at V came to 2 bases and at J to 4 bases, leaving 4 bases not matched to a gene. The CDR3 loop is CASSILRGRTGELFF. In DNA form, the CDR3 reads TGTGCCAGTAGTATACTTAGGGGGCGCACCGGGGAGCTGTTTTTT.